This entry features one TCR beta chain sequence. What it binds is unknown. The germline gives CDR1 SEHNR, CDR2 FQNEAQ (reference sequence). The CDR3 has 15 residues. V lost 4 bases and J lost 6, with 18 bases in between. Using immunoSEQ multiplex PCR, the repertoire was profiled, and TCRdb retains in-frame clones only, with some absent. Here the sample spans roughly 25,000 clones, approximately 60% being singletons. The record originates from a study of T cells in narcolepsy. Study-wide context: Patients with NT1 or NT2 and healthy control donors were enrolled.

Study results and caveats: In some patient and control memory CD4+ samples, autoreactive clones were absent. Comparing one patient's CSF and blood CD4+ clonotypes highlighted HCRT- and TRIB2-specific autoreactive clonotypes. Blood of same and different patients, but not healthy controls, reportedly held recurring autoreactive clonotypes.

The chain links TRBV7-9 to TRBJ1-1, with D possibly TRBD1 on 5 matching bases. Sequencing was performed on memory (CD45RA-) CD4+ T cells from blood. The source of this sequence is a human donor in good health. The CDR3 reads CASSSLGGVRAEAFF. In nucleotides, the CDR3 is TGTGCCAGCAGCTCTCTTGGGGGGGTAAGGGCTGAAGCTTTCTTT. The full variable domain, completed using reference TRBV7-9 and TRBJ1-1, is DTGVSQNPRHKITKRGQNVTFRCDPISEHNRLYWYRQTLGQGPEFLTYFQNEAQLEKSRLLSDRFSAERPKGSFSTLEIQRTEQGDSAMYLCASSSLGGVRAEAFFGQGTRLTVV.